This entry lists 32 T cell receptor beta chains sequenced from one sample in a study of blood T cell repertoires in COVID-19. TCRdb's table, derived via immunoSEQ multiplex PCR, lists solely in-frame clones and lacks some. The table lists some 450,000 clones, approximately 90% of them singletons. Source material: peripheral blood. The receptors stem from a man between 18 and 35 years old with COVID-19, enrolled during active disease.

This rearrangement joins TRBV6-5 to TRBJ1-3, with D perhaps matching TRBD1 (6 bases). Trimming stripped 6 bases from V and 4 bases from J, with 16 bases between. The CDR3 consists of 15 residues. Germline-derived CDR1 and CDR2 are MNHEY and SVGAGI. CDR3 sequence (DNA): TGTGCCAGCAGCCTAAGGGGGGGGTCGGGAAACACCATATATTTT. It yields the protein CASSLRGGSGNTIYF.

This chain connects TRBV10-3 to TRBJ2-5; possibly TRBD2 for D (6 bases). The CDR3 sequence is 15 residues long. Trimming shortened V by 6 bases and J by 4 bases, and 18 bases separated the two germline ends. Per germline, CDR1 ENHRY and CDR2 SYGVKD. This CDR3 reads CAISSGLGQVETQYF. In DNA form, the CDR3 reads TGTGCCATCAGCTCGGGACTTGGGCAGGTAGAGACCCAGTACTTC.

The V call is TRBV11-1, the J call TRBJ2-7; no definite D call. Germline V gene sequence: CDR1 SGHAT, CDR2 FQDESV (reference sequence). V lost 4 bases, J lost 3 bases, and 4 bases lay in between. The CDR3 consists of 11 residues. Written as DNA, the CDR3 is TGTGCCAGCAGCTCCCACTACGAGCAGTACTTC. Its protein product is CASSSHYEQYF.

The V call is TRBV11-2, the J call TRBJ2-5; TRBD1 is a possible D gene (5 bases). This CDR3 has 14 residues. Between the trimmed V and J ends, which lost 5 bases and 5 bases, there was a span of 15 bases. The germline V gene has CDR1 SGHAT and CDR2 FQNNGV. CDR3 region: CASSRPGLGETQYF. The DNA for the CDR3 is TGTGCCAGCAGCCGCCCAGGGTTGGGGGAGACCCAGTACTTC.

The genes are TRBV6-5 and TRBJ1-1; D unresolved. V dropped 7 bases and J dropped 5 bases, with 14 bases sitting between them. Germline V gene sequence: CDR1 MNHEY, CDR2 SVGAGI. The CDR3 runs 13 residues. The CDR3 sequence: CASISSEGTEAFF. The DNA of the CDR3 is TGTGCCAGCATCAGTTCCGAGGGAACTGAAGCTTTCTTT.

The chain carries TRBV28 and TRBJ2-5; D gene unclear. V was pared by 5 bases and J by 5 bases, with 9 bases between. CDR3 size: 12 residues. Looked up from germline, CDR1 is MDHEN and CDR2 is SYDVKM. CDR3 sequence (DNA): TGTGCCAGCAGTGTACAGTTGGAGACCCAGTACTTC. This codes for CASSVQLETQYF.

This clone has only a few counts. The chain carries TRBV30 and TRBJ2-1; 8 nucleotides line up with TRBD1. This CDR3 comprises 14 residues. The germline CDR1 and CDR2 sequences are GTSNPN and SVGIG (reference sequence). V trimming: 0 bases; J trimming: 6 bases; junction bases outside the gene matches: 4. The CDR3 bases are TGTGCCTGGAGTGTGATCGGGACAGGCAATGAGCAGTTCTTC. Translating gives CAWSVIGTGNEQFF.

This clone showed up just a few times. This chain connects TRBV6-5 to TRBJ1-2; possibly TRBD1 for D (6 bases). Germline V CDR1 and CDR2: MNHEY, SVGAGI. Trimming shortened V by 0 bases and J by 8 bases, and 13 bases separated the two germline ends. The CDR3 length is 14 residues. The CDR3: CASSYSTGRAGYTF. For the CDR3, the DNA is TGTGCCAGCAGTTACTCGACAGGCCGTGCGGGCTACACCTTC.

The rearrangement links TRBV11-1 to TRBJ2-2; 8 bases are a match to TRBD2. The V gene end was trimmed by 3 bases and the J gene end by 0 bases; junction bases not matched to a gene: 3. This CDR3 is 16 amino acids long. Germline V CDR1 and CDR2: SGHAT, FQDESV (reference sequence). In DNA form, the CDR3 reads TGTGCCAGCAGCTTGACTAGCGCCGCGAACACCGGGGAGCTGTTTTTT. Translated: CASSLTSAANTGELFF.

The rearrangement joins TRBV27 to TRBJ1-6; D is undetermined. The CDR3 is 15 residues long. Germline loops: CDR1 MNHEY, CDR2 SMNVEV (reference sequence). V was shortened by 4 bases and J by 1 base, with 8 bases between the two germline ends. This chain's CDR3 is CASSSVRSYNSPLHF. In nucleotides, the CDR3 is TGTGCCAGCAGTTCCGTGAGATCCTATAATTCACCCCTCCACTTT.

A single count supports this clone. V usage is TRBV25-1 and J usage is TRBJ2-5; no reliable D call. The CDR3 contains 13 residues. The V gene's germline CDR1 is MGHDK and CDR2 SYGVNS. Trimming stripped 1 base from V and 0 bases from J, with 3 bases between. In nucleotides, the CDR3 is TGTGCCAGCAGTGAATTCAACCAAGAGACCCAGTACTTC. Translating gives CASSEFNQETQYF.

The CDR3 nucleotides read TGCAGTGCTGACCGTACAGGGGTAGCTTTCTTT. Translation: CSADRTGVAFF. The gene calls are TRBV20-1 and TRBJ1-1; 7 bases agree with TRBD1. From germline, CDR1 is DFQATT and CDR2 SNEGSKA (reference sequence). V lost 5 bases, J lost 10 bases, and 7 bases stayed unmatched. This CDR3 has 11 amino acids.

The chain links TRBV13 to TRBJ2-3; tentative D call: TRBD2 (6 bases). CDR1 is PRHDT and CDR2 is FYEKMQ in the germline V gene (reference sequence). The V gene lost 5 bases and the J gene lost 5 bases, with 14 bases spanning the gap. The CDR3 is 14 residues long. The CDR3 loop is CASSQGRREDTQYF. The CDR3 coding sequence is TGTGCCAGCAGCCAGGGACGGCGGGAAGATACGCAGTATTTT. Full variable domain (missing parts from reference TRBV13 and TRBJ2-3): AAGVIQSPRHLIKEKRETATLKCYPIPRHDTVYWYQQGPGQDPQFLISFYEKMQSDKGSIPDRFSAQQFSDYHSELNMSSLELGDSALYFCASSQGRREDTQYFGPGTRLTVL.

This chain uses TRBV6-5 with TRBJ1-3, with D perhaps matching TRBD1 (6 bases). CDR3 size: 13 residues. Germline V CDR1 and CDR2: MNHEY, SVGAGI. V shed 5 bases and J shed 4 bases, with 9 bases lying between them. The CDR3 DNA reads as TGTGCCAGCAGTCCTGGACAGGGAAACACCATATATTTT. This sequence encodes CASSPGQGNTIYF.

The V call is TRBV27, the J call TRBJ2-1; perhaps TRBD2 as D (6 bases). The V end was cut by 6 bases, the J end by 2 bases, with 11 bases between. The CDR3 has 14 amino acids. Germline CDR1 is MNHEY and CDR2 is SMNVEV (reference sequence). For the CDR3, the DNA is TGTGCCAGCAGGACGGGAGTCACCTACAATGAGCAGTTCTTC. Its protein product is CASRTGVTYNEQFF.

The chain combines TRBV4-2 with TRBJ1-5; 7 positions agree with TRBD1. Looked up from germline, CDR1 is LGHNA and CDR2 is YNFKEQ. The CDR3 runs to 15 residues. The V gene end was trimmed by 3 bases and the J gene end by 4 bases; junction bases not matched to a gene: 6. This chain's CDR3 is CASSHRDRVNQPQHF. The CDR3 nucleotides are TGTGCCAGCAGCCATCGAGACAGGGTTAATCAGCCCCAGCATTTT.

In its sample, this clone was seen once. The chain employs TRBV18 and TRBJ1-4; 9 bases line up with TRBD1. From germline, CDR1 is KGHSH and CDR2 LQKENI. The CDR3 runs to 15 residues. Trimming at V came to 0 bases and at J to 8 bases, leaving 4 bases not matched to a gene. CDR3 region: CASSPPSDRGEKLFF. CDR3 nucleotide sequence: TGTGCCAGCTCACCACCATCGGACAGGGGCGAAAAACTGTTTTTT.

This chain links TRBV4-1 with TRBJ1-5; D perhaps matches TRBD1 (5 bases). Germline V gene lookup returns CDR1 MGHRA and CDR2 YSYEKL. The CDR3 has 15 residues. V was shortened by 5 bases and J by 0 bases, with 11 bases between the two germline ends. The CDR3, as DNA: TGCGCCAGCAGCGGTTCAGGGAATAGCAATCAGCCCCAGCATTTT. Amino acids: CASSGSGNSNQPQHF.

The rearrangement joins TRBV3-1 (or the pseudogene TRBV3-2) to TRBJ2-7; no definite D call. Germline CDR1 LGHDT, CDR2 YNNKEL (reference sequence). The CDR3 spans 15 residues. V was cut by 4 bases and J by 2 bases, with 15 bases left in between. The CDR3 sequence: CASSPYLSTPYEQYF. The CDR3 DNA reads TGTGCCAGCAGCCCATACCTCTCTACCCCCTACGAGCAGTACTTC.

The CDR3 spells CASSLVAGFTDTQYF. Written as DNA, the CDR3 is TGTGCCAGCAGCTTGGTGGCGGGGTTCACAGATACGCAGTATTTT. The V gene is TRBV5-6, the J gene TRBJ2-3; TRBD2 might be the D (6 bases). There are 15 residues in the CDR3. Germline lookup yields CDR1 SGHDT and CDR2 YYEEEE. Between the trimmed V and J ends, which lost 0 bases and 2 bases, there was a span of 10 bases.

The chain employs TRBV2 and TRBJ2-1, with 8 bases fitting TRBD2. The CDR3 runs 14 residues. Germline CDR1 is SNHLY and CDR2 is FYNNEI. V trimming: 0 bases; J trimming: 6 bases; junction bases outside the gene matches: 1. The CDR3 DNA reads TGTGCCAGCAGTGAAGCCCGGGAGGGCAATGAGCAGTTCTTC. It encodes CASSEAREGNEQFF.

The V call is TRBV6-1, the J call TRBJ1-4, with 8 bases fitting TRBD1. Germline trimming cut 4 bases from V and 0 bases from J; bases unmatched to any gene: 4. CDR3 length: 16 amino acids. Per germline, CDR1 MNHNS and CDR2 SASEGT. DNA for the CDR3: TGTGCCAGCAGTGGCGGGACAGGTGCAACTAATGAAAAACTGTTTTTT. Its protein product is CASSGGTGATNEKLFF.

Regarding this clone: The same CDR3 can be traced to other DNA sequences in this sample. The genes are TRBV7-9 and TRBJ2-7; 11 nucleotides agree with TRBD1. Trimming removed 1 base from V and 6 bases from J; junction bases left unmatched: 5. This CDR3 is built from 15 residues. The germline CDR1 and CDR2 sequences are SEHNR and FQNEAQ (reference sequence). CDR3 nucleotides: TGTGCCAGCAGCTTAGAAGGACAGGGGGCTATCGAGCAGTACTTC. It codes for CASSLEGQGAIEQYF.

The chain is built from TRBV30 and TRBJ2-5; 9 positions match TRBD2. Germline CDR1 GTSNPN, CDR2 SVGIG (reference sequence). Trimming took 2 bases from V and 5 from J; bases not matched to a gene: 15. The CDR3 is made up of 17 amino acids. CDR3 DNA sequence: TGTGCCTGGAGTTGGGGTCTGAGCGGGAGGCTCAGTGAGACCCAGTACTTC. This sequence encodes CAWSWGLSGRLSETQYF. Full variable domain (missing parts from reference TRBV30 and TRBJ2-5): SQTIHQWPATLVQPVGSPLSLECTVEGTSNPNLYWYRQAAGRGLQLLFYSVGIGQISSEVPQNLSASRPQDRQFILSSKKLLLSDSGFYLCAWSWGLSGRLSETQYFGPGTRLLVL.

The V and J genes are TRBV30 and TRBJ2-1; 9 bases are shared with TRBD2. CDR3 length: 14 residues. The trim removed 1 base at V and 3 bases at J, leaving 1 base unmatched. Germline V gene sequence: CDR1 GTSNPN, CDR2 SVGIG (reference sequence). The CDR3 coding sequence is TGTGCCTGGAGTGGACTAGCGGTCTACAATGAGCAGTTCTTC. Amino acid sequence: CAWSGLAVYNEQFF.

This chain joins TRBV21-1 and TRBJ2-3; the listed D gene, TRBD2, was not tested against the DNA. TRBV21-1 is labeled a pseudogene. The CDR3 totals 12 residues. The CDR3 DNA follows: TGTGCCAGCACTGGACTCCAGATAATGCAGTATTTT. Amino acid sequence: CASTGLQIMQYF.

CDR3 in amino acids: CASSGGLNANYGYTF. CDR3 nucleotide sequence: TGTGCCAGCTCGGGCGGGTTAAACGCTAACTATGGCTACACCTTC. The chain uses TRBV19 and TRBJ1-2, with D uncertain. Germline assignment: CDR1 LNHDA and CDR2 SQIVND (reference sequence). This CDR3 has 15 residues. V lost 9 bases and J 0 bases, leaving 17 bases between the germline ends.

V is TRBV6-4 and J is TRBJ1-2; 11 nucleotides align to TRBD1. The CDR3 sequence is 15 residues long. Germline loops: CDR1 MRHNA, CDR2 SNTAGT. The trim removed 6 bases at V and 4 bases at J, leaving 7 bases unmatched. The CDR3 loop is CASSISGQGGYGYTF. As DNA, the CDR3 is TGTGCCAGCAGCATATCGGGACAGGGGGGCTATGGCTACACCTTC.

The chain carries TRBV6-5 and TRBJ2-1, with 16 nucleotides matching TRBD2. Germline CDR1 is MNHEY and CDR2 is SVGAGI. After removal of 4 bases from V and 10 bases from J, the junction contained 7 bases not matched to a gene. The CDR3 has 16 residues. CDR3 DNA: TGTGCCAGCAGTTCAGGGACTAGCGGGAGGGCCTTGGAGCAGTTCTTC. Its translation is CASSSGTSGRALEQFF.

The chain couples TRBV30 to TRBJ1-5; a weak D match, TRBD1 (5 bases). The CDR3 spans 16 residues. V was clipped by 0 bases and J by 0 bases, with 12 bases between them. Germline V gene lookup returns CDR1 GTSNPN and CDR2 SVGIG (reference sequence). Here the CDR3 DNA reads TGTGCCTGGAGTGTAACGGGCAGGGATAGCAATCAGCCCCAGCATTTT. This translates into CAWSVTGRDSNQPQHF. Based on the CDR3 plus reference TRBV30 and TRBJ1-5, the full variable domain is SQTIHQWPATLVQPVGSPLSLECTVEGTSNPNLYWYRQAAGRGLQLLFYSVGIGQISSEVPQNLSASRPQDRQFILSSKKLLLSDSGFYLCAWSVTGRDSNQPQHFGDGTRLSIL.

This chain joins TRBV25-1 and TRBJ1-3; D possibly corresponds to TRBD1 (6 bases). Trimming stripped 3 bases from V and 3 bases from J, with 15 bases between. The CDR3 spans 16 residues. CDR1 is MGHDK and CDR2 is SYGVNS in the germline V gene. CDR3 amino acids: CASSDNREPYGNTIYF. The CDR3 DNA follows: TGTGCCAGCAGTGACAACAGGGAACCTTATGGAAACACCATATATTTT.

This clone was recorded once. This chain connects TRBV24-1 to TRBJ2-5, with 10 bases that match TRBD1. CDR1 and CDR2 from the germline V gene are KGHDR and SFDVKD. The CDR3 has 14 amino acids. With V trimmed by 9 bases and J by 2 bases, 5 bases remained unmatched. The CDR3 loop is CATRGTGDQETQYF. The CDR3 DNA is TGTGCCACCCGTGGGACAGGGGATCAAGAGACCCAGTACTTC.